This TCR beta chain was sequenced in a study of lymphopenia after photon versus proton radiotherapy. With regard to this clone: What it binds is not known.

Overall study findings and caveats: After lymphocyte nadir, photon-treated repertoires showed oligoclonal expansion, especially CD8+ Temra. Only patients who died were analyzed for survival; proton advantage is unproven.

Repertoires were generated with immunoSEQ multiplex PCR, while TCRdb's copy carries only in-frame clones and drops some. The sample carries about 30,000 clones, around 94% recorded once. V lost 7 bases and J lost 7, with 16 bases in between. The CDR3 length is 14 residues. Germline V gene data show CDR1 as ENHRY and CDR2 as SYGVKD. Sequences were derived from peripheral blood, sampled from a patient treated with photon-based radiotherapy. This TCR was recovered from a woman between 50 and 59 years old with cholangiocarcinoma. The J gene is TRBJ2-2, the V gene TRBV10-3; TRBD1 is a possible D gene (5 bases). CDR3 residues: CAIKSQGGIGELFF. DNA for the CDR3: TGTGCCATCAAAAGCCAGGGCGGTATCGGGGAGCTGTTTTTT.